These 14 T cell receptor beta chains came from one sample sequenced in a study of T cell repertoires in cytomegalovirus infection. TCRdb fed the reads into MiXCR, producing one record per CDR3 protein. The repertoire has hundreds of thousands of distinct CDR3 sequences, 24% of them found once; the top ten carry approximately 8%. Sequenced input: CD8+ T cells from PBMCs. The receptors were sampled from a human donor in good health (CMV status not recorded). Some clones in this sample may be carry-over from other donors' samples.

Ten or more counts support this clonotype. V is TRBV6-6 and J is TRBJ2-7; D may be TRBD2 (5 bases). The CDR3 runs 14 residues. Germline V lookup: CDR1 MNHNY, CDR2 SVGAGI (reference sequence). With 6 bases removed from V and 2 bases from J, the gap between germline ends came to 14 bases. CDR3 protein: CASSPLVPAYEQYV. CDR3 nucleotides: TGTGCCAGCAGCCCACTAGTACCTGCCTACGAGCAGTACGTC.

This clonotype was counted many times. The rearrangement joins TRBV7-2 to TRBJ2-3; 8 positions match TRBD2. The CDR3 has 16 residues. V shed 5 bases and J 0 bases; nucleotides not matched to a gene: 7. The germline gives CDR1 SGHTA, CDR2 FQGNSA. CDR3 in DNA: TGTGCCAGCAGCGGCCCGACTAGCGAGAGCACAGATACGCAGTATTTT. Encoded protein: CASSGPTSESTDTQYF.

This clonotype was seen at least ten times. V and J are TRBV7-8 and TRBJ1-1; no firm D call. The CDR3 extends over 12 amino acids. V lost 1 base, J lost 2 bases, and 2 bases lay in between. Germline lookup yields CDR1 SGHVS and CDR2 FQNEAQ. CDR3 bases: TGTGCCAGCAGCTTAGTAAACACTGAAGCTTTCTTT. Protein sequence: CASSLVNTEAFF.

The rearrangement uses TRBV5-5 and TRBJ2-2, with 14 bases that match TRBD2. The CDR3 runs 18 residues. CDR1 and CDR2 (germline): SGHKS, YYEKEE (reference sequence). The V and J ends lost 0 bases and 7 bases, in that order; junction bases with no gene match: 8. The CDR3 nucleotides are TGTGCCAGCAGCTTGGCCGGACTAGCGGGGGGCCAAGGCGGGGAGCTGTTTTTT. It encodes CASSLAGLAGGQGGELFF.

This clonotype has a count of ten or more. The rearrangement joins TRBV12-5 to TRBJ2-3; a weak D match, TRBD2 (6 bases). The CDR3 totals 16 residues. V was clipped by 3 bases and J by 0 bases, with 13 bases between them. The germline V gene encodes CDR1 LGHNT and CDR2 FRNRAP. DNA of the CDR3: TGTGCTAGTGGTTTCACCCGGGACTCCAGCACAGATACGCAGTATTTT. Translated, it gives CASGFTRDSSTDTQYF.

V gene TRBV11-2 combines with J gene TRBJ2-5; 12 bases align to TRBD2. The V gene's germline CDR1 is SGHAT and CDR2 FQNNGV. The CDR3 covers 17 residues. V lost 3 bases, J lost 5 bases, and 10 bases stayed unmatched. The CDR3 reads CASSFSLAGGIRETQYF. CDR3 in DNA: TGTGCCAGCAGCTTCTCACTAGCGGGGGGCATCCGGGAGACCCAGTACTTC.

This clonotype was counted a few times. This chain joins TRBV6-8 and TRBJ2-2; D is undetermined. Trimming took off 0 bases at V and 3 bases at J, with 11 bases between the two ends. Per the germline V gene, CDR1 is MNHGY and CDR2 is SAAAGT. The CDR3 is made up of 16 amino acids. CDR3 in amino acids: CASSYSGPSYTGELFF. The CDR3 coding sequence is TGTGCCAGCAGTTACTCCGGGCCTTCGTACACCGGGGAGCTGTTTTTT.

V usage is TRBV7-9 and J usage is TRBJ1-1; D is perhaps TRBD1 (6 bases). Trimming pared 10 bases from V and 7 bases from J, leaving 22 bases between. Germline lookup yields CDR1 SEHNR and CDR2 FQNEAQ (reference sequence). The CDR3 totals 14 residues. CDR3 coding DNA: TGTGCCACGCCGATTTCCAGGGGAGGAGGTGAAGCTTTCTTT. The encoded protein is CATPISRGGGEAFF.

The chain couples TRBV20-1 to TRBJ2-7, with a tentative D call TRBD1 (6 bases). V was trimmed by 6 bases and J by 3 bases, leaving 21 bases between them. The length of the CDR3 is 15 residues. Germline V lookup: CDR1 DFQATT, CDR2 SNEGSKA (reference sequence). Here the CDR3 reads CSADSARQADYEQYF. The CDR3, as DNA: TGCAGTGCAGACTCGGCCCGACAGGCGGACTACGAGCAGTACTTC.

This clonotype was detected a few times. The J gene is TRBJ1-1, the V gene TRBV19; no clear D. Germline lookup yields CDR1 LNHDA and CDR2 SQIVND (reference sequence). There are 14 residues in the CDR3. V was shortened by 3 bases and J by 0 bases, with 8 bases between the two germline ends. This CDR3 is CASSMRSMNTEAFF. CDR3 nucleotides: TGTGCCAGTAGTATGCGGTCGATGAACACTGAAGCTTTCTTT.

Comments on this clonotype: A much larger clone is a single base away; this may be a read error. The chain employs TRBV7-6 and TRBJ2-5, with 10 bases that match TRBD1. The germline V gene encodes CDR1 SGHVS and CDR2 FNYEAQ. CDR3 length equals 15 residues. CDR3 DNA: TGTGCTAGCAGCCCGGACAGGGGGTGCGTGGAGACCCAGTACTTC. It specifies CASSPDRGCVETQYF. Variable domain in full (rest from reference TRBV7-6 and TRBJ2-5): GAGVSQSPRYKVTKRGQDVALRCDPISGHVSLYWYRQALGQGPEFLTYFNYEAQQDKSGLPNDRFSAERPEGSISTLTIQRTEQRDSAMYRCASSPDRGCVETQYFGPGTRLLVL.

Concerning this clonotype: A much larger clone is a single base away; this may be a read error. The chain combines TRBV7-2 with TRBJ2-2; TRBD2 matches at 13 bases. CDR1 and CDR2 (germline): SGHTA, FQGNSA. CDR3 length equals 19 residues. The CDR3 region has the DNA TGTGTCAGCAGCTTCGGGACTAGCGGGGAGTTCGCGAACACCGGGGAGCTGTTTTTT. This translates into CVSSFGTSGEFANTGELFF.

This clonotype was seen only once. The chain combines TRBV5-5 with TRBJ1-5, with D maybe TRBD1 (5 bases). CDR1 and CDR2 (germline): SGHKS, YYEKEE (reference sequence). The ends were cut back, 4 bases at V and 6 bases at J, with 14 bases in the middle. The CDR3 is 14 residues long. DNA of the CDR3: TGTGCCAGCAGCGTGTGGGGGTCCACTCAGCCCCAGCATTTT. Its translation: CASSVWGSTQPQHF.

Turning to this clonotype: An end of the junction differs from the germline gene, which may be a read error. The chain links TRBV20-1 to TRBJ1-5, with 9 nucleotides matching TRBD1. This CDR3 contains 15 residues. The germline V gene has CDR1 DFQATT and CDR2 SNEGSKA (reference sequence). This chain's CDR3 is CSALPGQGLNQPRHF. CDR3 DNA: TGCAGTGCTTTGCCGGGACAGGGCCTCAATCAGCCCCGGCATTTT.